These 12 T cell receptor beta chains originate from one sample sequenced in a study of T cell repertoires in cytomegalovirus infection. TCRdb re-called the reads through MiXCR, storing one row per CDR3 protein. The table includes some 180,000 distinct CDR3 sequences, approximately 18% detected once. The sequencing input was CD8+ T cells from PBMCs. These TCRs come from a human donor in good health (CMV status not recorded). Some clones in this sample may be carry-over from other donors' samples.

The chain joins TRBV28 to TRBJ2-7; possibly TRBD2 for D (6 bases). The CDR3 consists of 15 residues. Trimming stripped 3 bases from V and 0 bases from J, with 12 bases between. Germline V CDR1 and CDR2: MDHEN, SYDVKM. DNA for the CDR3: TGTGCCAGCAGTTTGCGGGGTCAAAGCTCCTACGAGCAGTACTTC. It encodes CASSLRGQSSYEQYF.

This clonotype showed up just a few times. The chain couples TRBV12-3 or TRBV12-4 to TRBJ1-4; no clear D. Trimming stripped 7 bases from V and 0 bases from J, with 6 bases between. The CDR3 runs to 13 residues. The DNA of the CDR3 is TGTGCCAGCACGGGTCCAACTAATGAAAAACTGTTTTTT. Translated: CASTGPTNEKLFF.

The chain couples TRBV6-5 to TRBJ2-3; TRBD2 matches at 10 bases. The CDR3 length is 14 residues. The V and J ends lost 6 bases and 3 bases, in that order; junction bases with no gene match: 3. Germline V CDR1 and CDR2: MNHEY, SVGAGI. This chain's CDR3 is CASRRSGGTDTQYF. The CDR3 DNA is TGTGCCAGCAGACGTAGCGGGGGGACAGATACGCAGTATTTT.

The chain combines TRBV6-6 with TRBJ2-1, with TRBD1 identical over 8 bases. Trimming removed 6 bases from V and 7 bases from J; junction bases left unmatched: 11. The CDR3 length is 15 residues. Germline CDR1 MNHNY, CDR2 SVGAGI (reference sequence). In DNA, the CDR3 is TGTGCCAGCAGCCCCCGGACAGGGAGCATGAATGAGCAGTTCTTC. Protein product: CASSPRTGSMNEQFF.

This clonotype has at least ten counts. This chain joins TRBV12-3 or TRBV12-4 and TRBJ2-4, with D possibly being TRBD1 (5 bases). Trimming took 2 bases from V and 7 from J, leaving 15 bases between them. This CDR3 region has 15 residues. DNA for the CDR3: TGTGCCAGCAGTTTATGGGTGGAGTCAGGGAACATTCAGTACTTC. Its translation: CASSLWVESGNIQYF.

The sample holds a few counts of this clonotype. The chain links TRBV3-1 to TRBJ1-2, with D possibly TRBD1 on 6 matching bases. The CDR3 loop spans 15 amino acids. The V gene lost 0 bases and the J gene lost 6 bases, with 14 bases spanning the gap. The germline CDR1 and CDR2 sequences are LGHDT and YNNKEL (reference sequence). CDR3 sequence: CASSQEGGPEDGYTF. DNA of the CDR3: TGTGCCAGCAGCCAAGAGGGGGGCCCTGAGGATGGCTACACCTTC.

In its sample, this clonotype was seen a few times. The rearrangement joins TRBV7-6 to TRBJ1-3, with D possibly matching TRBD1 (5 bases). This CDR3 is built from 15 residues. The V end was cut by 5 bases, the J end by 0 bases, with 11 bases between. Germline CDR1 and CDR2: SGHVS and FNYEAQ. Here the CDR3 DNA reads TGTGCCAGCAGCCCGGGACCATACTCTGGAAACACCATATATTTT. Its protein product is CASSPGPYSGNTIYF.

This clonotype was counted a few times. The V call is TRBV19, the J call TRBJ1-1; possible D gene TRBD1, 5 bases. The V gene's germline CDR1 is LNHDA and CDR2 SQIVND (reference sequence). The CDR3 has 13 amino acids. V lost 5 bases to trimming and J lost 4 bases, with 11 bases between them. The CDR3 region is CASSVFGATEAFF. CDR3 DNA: TGTGCCAGTAGTGTATTCGGGGCCACTGAAGCTTTCTTT.

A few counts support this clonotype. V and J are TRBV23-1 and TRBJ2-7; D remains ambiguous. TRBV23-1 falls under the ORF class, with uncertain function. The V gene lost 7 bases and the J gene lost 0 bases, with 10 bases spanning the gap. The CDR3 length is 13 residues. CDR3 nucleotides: TGCGCCAGCAAAGAGGACCTCTCCTACGAGCAGTACTTC. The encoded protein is CASKEDLSYEQYF.

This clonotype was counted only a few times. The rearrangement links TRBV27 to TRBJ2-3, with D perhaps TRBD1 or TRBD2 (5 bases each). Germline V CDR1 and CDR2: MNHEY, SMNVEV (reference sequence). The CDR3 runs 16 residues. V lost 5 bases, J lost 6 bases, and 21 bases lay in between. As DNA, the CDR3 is TGTGCCAGCAGTCTTTTCGACAGTTACTCGGGGGATACGCAGTATTTT. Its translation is CASSLFDSYSGDTQYF.

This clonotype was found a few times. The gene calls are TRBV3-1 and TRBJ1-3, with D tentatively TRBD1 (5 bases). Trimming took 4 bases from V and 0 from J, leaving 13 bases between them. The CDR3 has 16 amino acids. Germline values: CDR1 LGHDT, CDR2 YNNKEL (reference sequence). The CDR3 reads CASSPSDSTSGNTIYF. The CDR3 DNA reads TGTGCCAGCAGCCCTTCTGACAGCACCTCTGGAAACACCATATATTTT.

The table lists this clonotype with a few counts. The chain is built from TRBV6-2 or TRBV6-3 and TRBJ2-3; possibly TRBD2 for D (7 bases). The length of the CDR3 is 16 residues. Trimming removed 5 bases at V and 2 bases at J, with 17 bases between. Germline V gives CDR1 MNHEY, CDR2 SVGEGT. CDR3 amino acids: CASSPFGGRATDTQYF. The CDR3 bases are TGTGCCAGCAGTCCCTTCGGGGGGCGAGCCACAGATACGCAGTATTTT.